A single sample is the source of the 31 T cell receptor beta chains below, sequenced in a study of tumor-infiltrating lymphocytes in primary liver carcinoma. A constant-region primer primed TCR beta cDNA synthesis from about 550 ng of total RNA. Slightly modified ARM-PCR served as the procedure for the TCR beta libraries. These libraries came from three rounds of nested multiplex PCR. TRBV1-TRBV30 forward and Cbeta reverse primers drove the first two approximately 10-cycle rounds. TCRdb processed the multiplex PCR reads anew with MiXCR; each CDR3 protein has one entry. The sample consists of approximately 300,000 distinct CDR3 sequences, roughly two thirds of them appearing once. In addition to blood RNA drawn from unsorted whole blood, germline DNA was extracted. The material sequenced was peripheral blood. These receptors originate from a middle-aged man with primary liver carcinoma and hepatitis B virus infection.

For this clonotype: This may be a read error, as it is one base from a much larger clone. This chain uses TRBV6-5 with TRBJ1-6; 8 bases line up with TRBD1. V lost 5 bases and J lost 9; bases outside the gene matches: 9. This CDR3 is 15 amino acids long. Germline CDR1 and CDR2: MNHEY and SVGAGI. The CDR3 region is CASSPGTGGSSPLHF. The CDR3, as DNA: TGTGCCAGCAGTCCCGGGACAGGAGGGAGTTCACCCCTCCACTTT.

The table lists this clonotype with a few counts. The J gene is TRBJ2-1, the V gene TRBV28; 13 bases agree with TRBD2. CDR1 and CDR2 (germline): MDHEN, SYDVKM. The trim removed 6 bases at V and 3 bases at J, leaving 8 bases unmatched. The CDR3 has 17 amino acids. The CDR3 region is CASSITSGRAYYNEQFF. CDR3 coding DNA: TGTGCCAGCAGCATAACTAGCGGGAGGGCCTACTACAATGAGCAGTTCTTC.

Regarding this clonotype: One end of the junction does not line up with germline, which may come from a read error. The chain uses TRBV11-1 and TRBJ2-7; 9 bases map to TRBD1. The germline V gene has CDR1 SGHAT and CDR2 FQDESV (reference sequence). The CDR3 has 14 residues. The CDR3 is CTSTDTGTGYEQYF. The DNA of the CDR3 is TGTACCAGCACCGACACCGGGACAGGGTACGAGCAATACTTC.

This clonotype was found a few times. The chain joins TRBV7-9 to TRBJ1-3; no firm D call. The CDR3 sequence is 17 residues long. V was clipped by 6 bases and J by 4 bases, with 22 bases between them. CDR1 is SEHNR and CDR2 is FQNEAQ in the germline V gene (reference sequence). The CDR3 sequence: CASSLCRQHRTGNTIYF. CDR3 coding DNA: TGTGCCAGCAGTTTATGCCGGCAACATCGGACCGGAAACACCATATATTTT. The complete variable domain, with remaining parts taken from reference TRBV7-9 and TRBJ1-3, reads DTGVSQNPRHKITKRGQNVTFRCDPISEHNRLYWYRQTLGQGPEFLTYFQNEAQLEKSRLLSDRFSAERPKGSFSTLEIQRTEQGDSAMYLCASSLCRQHRTGNTIYFGEGSWLTVV.

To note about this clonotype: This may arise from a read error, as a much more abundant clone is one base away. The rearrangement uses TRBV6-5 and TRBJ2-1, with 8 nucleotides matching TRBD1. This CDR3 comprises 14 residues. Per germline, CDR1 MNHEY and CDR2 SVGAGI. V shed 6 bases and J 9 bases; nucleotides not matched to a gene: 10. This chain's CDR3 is CASSRDRRGAEQFF. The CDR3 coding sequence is TGTGCCAGCAGCCGGGACAGGAGGGGGGCTGAGCAGTTCTTC.

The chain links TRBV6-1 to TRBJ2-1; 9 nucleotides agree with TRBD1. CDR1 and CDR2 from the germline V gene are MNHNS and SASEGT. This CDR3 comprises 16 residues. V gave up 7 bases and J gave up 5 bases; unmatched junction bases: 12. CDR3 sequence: CASTWDRVDLDNEQFF. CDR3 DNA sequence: TGTGCCAGCACCTGGGACAGGGTTGACTTGGACAATGAGCAGTTCTTC.

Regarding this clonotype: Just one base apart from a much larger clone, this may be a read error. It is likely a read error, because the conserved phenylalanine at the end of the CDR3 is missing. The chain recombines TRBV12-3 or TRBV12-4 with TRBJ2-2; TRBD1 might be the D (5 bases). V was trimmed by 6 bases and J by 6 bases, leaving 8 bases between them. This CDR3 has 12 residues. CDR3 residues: CASRAGPGELFS. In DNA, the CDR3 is TGTGCCAGCAGGGCAGGGCCCGGGGAGCTGTTTTCT.

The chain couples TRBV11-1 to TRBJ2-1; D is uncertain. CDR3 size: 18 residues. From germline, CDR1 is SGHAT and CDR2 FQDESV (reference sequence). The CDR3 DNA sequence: TGTATCAGCAGCTTAGTCCCTCCTCCTAGTAGTAGTTGGGATGAGCAGTTCTTC. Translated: CISSLVPPPSSSWDEQFF.

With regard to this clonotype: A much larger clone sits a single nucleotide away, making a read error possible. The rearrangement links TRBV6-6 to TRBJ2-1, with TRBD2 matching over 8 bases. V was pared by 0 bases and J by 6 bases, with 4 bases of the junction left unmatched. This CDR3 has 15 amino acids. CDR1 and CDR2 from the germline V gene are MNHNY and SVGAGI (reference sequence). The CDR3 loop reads CASSYSASGCNEQFF. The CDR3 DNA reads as TGTGCCAGCAGTTACTCGGCTAGCGGGTGCAATGAGCAGTTCTTC.

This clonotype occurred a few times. The CDR3 region is CASSFTLVGAGNEQFF. CDR3 bases: TGTGCCAGCAGTTTTACACTAGTGGGGGCGGGTAATGAGCAGTTCTTC. This rearrangement joins TRBV11-2 to TRBJ2-1; the D gene is possibly TRBD1 (6 bases). Germline-derived CDR1 and CDR2 are SGHAT and FQNNGV. Between the trimmed V and J ends, which lost 6 bases and 7 bases, there was a span of 22 bases. The CDR3 is made up of 16 amino acids.

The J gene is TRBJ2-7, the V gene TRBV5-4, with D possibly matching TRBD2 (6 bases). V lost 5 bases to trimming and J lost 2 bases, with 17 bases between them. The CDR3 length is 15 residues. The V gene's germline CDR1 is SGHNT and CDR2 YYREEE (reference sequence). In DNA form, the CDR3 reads TGTGCCAGCAGTCCCCGGGGACTGGGAACCTACGAGCAGTACTTC. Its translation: CASSPRGLGTYEQYF.

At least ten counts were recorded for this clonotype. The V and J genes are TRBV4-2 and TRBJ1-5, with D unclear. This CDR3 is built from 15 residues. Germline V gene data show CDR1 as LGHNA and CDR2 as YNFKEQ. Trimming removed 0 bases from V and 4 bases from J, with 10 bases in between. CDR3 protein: CASSQEVLGNQPQHF. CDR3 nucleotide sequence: TGTGCCAGCAGCCAAGAGGTTCTAGGGAATCAGCCCCAGCATTTT.

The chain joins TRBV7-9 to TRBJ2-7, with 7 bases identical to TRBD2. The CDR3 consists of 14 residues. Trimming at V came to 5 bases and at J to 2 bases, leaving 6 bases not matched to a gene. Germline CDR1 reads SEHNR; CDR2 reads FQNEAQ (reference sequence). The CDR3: CASSEPRGAYEQYF. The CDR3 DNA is TGTGCCAGCAGCGAGCCCCGGGGGGCCTACGAGCAGTACTTC.

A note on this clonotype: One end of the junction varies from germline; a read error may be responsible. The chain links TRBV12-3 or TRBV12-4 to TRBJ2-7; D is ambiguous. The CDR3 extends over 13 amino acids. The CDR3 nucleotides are TGTGCCAGCAGTTTAGCTGGGCACTACAAGCAGTACTTC. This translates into CASSLAGHYKQYF.

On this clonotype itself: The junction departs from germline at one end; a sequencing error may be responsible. CDR3 bases: TGTCCCAGCAATCCCTCGGACTCTGGAAACACCATATATTTT. Encoded protein: CPSNPSDSGNTIYF. The J gene is TRBJ1-3, the V gene TRBV6-2 or TRBV6-3; D call uncertain. CDR1 and CDR2 (germline): MNHEY, SVGEGT. The CDR3 runs to 14 residues.

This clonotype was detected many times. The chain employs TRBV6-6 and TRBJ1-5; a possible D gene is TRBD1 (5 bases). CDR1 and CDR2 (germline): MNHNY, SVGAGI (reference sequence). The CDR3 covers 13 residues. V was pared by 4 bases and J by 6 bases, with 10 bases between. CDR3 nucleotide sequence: TGTGCCAGCAGTTCCTCGACAGTTCAGCCCCAGCATTTT. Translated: CASSSSTVQPQHF.

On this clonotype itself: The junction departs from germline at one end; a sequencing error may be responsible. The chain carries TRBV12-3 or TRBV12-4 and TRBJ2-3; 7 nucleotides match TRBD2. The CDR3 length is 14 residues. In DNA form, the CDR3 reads TGTGCCAGCTGTTTAGGCGGGAGACCAGATACGCAGTATTTT. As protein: CASCLGGRPDTQYF.

The DNA of the CDR3 is TGTGCCTGGAGTCACCGTAATGAAAAACTGTTTTTT. This translates into CAWSHRNEKLFF. The rearrangement joins TRBV30 to TRBJ1-4; no clear D gene. The CDR3 is 12 residues long. CDR1 is GTSNPN and CDR2 is SVGIG in the germline V gene (reference sequence). The ends were cut back, 2 bases at V and 4 bases at J, with 5 bases in the middle.

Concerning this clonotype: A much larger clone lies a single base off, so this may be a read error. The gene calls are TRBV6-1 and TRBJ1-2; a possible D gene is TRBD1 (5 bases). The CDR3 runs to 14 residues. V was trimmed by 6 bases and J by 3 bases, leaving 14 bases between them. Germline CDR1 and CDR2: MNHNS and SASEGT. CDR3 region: CASRLAGLYYGYTF. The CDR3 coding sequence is TGTGCCAGCAGATTGGCAGGGCTGTACTATGGCTACACCTTC.

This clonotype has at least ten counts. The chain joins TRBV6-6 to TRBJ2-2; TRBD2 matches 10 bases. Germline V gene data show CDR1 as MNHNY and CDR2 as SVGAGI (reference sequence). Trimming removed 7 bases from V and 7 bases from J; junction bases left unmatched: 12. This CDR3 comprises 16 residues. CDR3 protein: CASNPSGSGGFGELFF. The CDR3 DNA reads TGTGCCAGCAACCCTAGCGGGAGCGGGGGGTTCGGGGAGCTGTTTTTT.

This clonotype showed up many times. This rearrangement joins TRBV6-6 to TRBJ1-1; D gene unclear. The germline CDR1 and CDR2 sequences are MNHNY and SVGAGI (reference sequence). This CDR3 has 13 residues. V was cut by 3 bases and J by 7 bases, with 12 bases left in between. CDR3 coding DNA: TGTGCCAGCAGTTATCCGGCAGAGATTGAAGCTTTCTTT. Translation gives CASSYPAEIEAFF.

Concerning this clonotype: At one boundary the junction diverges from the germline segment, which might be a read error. The CDR3 protein is CASLRTRVTNGQFF. The CDR3 DNA reads as TGTGCCAGCTTAAGGACAAGGGTTACCAATGGGCAGTTCTTC. The gene calls are TRBV6-2 or TRBV6-3 and TRBJ2-1; TRBD1 is a possible D gene (5 bases). Germline V lookup: CDR1 MNHEY, CDR2 SVGEGT. This CDR3 contains 14 residues.

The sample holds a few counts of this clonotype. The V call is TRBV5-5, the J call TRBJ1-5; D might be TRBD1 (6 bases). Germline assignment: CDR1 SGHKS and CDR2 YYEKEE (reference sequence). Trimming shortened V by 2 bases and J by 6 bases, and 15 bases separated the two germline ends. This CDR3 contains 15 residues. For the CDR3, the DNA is TGTGCCAGCAGCTTTCAGGGGCCTCCCCGTCAGCCCCAGCATTTT. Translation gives CASSFQGPPRQPQHF.

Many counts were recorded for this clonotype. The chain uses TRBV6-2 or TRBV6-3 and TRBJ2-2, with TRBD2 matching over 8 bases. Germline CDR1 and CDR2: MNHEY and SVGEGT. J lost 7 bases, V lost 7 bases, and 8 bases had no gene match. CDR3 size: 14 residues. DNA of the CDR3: TGTGCCAGCACCGAGCGGGAGAGGGGCGGGGAGCTGTTTTTT. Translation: CASTERERGGELFF.

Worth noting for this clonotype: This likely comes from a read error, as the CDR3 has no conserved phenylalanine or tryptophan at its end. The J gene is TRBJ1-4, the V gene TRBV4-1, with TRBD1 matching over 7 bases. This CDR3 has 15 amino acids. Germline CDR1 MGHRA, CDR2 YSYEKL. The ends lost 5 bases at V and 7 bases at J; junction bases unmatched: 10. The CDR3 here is CASSSPGQISEKLFL. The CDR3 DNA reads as TGCGCCAGCAGCTCTCCGGGACAGATAAGTGAAAAACTGTTTTTG.

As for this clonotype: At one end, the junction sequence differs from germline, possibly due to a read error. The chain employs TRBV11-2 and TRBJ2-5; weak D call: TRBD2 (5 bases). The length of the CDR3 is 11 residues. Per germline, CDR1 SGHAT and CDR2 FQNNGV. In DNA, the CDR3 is TGTACCAGCAGCTTTGGGGAGACCCAGTGCTTC. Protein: CTSSFGETQCF.

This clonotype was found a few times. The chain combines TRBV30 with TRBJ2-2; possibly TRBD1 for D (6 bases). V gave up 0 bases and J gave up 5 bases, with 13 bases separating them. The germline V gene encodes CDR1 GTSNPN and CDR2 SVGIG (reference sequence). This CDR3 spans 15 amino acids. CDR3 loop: CAWSVQTGGTGELFF. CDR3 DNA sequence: TGTGCCTGGAGTGTACAGACAGGAGGTACCGGGGAGCTGTTTTTT. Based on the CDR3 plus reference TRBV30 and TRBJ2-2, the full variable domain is SQTIHQWPATLVQPVGSPLSLECTVEGTSNPNLYWYRQAAGRGLQLLFYSVGIGQISSEVPQNLSASRPQDRQFILSSKKLLLSDSGFYLCAWSVQTGGTGELFFGEGSRLTVL.

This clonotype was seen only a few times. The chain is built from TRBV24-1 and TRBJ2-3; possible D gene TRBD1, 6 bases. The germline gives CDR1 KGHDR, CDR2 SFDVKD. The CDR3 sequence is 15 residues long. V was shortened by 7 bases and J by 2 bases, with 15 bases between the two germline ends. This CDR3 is CATSPTGQYTDTQYF. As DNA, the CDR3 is TGTGCCACCAGCCCAACGGGACAATACACAGATACGCAGTATTTT.

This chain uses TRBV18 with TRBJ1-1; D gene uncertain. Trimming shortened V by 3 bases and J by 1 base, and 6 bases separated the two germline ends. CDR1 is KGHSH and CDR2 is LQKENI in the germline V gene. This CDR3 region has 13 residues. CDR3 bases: TGTGCCAGCTCACCTCACAAGAACACTGAAGCTTTCTTT. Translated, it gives CASSPHKNTEAFF.

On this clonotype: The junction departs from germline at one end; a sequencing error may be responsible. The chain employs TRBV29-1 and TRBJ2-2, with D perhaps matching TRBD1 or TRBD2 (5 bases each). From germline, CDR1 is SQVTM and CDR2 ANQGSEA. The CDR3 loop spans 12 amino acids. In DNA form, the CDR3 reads TGCAGCGTTGGTGCGAACACCAGGGAGCTGTTGTTT. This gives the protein CSVGANTRELLF.

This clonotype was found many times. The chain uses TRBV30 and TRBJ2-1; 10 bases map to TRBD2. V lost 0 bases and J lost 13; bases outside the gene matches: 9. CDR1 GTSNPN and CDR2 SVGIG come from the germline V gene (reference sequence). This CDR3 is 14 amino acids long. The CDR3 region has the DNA TGTGCCTGGAGTGTACAGCGGGGGGGGCCCCGACAGTTCTTC. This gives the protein CAWSVQRGGPRQFF. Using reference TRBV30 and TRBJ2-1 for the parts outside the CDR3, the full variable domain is SQTIHQWPATLVQPVGSPLSLECTVEGTSNPNLYWYRQAAGRGLQLLFYSVGIGQISSEVPQNLSASRPQDRQFILSSKKLLLSDSGFYLCAWSVQRGGPRQFFGPGTRLTVL.